This T cell receptor (beta chain) was captured in a study of T cells after yellow fever vaccination. Only a few counts were recorded for this clonotype. TCRdb re-called the 5' RACE reads through MiXCR, storing one row per CDR3 protein. The table shows hundreds of thousands of distinct CDR3 sequences, with around 13% occurring only once. This CDR3 contains 14 residues. Germline CDR1 and CDR2: SGHRS and YFSETQ. V was trimmed by 0 bases and J by 8 bases, leaving 12 bases between them. The TCR comes from a man aged 18 to 35 who received the YFV17D yellow fever vaccine. The chain joins TRBV5-1 to TRBJ1-5; tentative D call: TRBD1 (6 bases). Sequenced material: CD4+ T cells sorted from PBMCs, taken 15 days after the yellow fever booster vaccination. Here the CDR3 reads CASSLGTRGEPQHF. The CDR3 bases are TGCGCCAGCAGCTTGGGCACGAGGGGGGAGCCCCAGCATTTT.